Detailed here is one T cell receptor beta chain. Treatment of the sample: roughly 19 received Ad26.COV2.S at low or high dose, single or two shots; about 5 received placebo; per-sample allocation not given. Sampling took place 63 days after the first vaccine or placebo injection. The vaccine delivered Wuhan-strain SARS-CoV-2 spike through an Ad26 vector. The sample is drawn from a study of Ad26.COV2.S vaccination and SARS-CoV-2 variants. In the study overall: Once or twice, 56 days apart, Ad26.COV2.S was delivered intramuscularly.

CDR3 length: 13 residues. V was trimmed by 8 bases and J by 6 bases, leaving 13 bases between them. Per the germline V gene, CDR1 is MNHEY and CDR2 is SVGAGI. Clones were sequenced by immunoSEQ multiplex PCR, and TCRdb holds only the in-frame ones, with some missing. The sample holds under 400,000 clones; roughly 91% are singletons and the top ten take about 3.5%. The receptor was isolated from a person between 18 and 60 years old who received the Ad26.COV2.S COVID-19 vaccine or a placebo. The chain uses TRBV6-5 and TRBJ1-4, with a possible D match to TRBD1 (6 bases). The sequenced sample was peripheral blood, obtained in a trial of Ad26.COV2.S vaccine versus placebo. The DNA for the CDR3 is TGTGCCAGCCAACAGGGATTTGATGAAAAACTGTTTTTT. Its protein is CASQQGFDEKLFF.